The subject of this entry is one T cell receptor (beta chain). What antigen it recognizes has not been identified. Per-nucleotide qualities are absent, and no much larger clonotype sits a single base away. The library was generated by the immunoSEQ multiplex PCR assay. DNA from the CD4+ T cells that had been cultured and isolated underwent TCR beta CDR3 sequencing. In the paper's pipeline: Non-productive TCR sequences were discarded, and reads were trimmed to the CDR3 region, with only CDR3s of 7 or more amino acids retained. The MANAFEST web app was used to pick out antigen-specific clonotypes by comparing their expansion in peptide wells with that in reference cultures. To count as positive, a clone had to show expansion at FDR<0.05 compared with the reference and with all other wells, an odds ratio above 5, and a frequency above 0.1% in two replicate wells. Clonotypes significantly expanded in SARS-CoV-2 spike wells and in at least one common cold coronavirus spike condition were defined as cross-reactive. Using the stringdist R package, CDR3 similarity was measured by Levenshtein distance, and unrooted trees were constructed with ape in R 3.6.1. Entries here come from immuneACCESS through TCRdb and include only in-frame sequences with V and J called. Some clones fail to appear in such tables; in the studies checked, an unresolved V gene covers under half of the shortfall, and the cause of the remainder is unknown. Clonal size and the V and J genes are those of that table, whereas D and trimming came from the DNA. Within this sample are tens of thousands of clones, with about 81% of them counted one time only. The ten largest account for 35% to 40% of the sample.

The entry originates in a study of vaccination effects on CD4 cells after COVID-19 (dated by TCRdb to between 2021 and 2024). Background for the entire study: Each participant received two doses of an mRNA SARS-CoV-2 vaccine, either BNT162b2 or mRNA-1273. Pre-vaccine samples were collected from two convalescent patients 16 days and one week before the first dose, corresponding to 142 and 148 days after COVID-19 diagnosis. The study compared SARS-CoV-2 spike-specific CD4+ TCR repertoires before and after mRNA vaccination in COVID-19 convalescent patients and infection-naive vaccine recipients. Altogether, some ten COVID-19 convalescent patients and several SARS-CoV-2-naive healthy vaccine recipients made up the full study. Cultures from other donors in the study were sequenced using the Oncomine TCR Beta short-read assay on an Illumina iSeq 100. Broader findings and caveats from the paper: For convalescent patients, new clones induced by the vaccine made up most of the post-vaccine spike-reactive repertoire, and these new clones were largely distinct from the clones induced by infection. At late post-vaccination timepoints, both infection-induced and vaccine-induced clones showed marked clonal contraction, consistent with waning T cell responses. Limitations of the study were the small number of convalescent patients and the absence of early post-infection timepoints.

To identify antigen-specific CD4+ T cell clonotypes by their expansion, the ViraFEST assay first stimulated PBMC with viral peptide pools and then applied TCR sequencing. After more than nine days of culture, CD4+ T cells were isolated with the EasySep CD4+ T cell isolation kit. PCR-confirmed SARS-CoV-2 infection had occurred in convalescent patients between March and December 2020, before the Alpha, Beta and Delta variants emerged in the United States. Each well held some 1.9 million PBMC cultured in IMDM containing approximately 5% human AB serum, about 10 IU/ml IL-2 and gentamicin, along with around 11 ug/ml peptides. On days 3 and 7, half of the culture medium was replaced with fresh IL-2-containing medium. Unless noted otherwise, every peptide stimulation condition was cultured in triplicate wells. PBMC were separated from whole blood using Ficoll-Paque Plus gradient centrifugation and were then either cryopreserved at -140C or used fresh. The QIAamp micro DNA kit was used to extract genomic DNA from the cultured CD4+ T cells.

The CDR3 covers 13 residues, taking in both the cysteine and the phenylalanine. Of all the DNA, just the CDR3 is kept, 39 bases in frame from base 1. The sequence is built from TRBV21-1 and TRBJ1-3. TRBV21-1 is annotated as a pseudogene. The input for sequencing was CD4+ T cells from PBMCs cultured with a peptide pool, taken before COVID-19 vaccination. The clonotype originates from a human donor who had a prior SARS-CoV-2 infection. The DNA sequence is given as TGTGCCACCTGCGTGCAGTCTGGAAACACCATATATTTT. It translates as CATCVQSGNTIYF.